Presented here are 15 T cell receptor beta chains from one specimen sequenced in a study of blood T cell repertoires in COVID-19. Sequencing was performed with immunoSEQ multiplex PCR; in TCRdb, only in-frame clones are kept and a portion is missing. The sample holds some 110,000 clones, roughly 76% seen once. Material for sequencing was peripheral blood. These receptors originate from a woman in her seventies with acute or convalescent COVID-19.

The V and J genes are TRBV29-1 and TRBJ2-1, with 10 bases matching TRBD2. CDR3 length: 17 residues. Germline V gene lookup returns CDR1 SQVTM and CDR2 ANQGSEA. V lost 1 base to trimming and J lost 3 bases; unmatched junction nucleotides: 9. The CDR3 DNA follows: TGCAGCGTTGAAGGAGTGCTAGCGGGAGCCAACTACAATGAGCAGTTCTTC. Its protein product is CSVEGVLAGANYNEQFF.

The gene calls are TRBV24-1 and TRBJ2-1; D not certain. This CDR3 comprises 12 residues. V dropped 1 base and J dropped 5 bases, with 2 bases sitting between them. Germline V gene lookup returns CDR1 KGHDR and CDR2 SFDVKD. For the CDR3, the DNA is TGTGCCACCAGTGATTTTAACAATGAGCAGTTCTTC. Translated: CATSDFNNEQFF.

The J gene is TRBJ1-2, the V gene TRBV12-3 or TRBV12-4; a possible D gene is TRBD1 (5 bases). The CDR3 has 13 amino acids. Between the trimmed V and J ends, which lost 3 bases and 6 bases, there was a span of 11 bases. The CDR3 region is CASSLGQGNGYTF. The CDR3 DNA reads as TGTGCCAGCAGTTTGGGGCAGGGAAATGGCTACACCTTC.

The chain uses TRBV5-4 and TRBJ2-2; unclear D gene. Germline CDR1 is SGHNT and CDR2 is YYREEE (reference sequence). This CDR3 comprises 12 residues. Trimming pared 4 bases from V and 3 bases from J, leaving 4 bases between. The CDR3 here is CASSLDTGELFF. The DNA of the CDR3 is TGTGCCAGCAGCCTAGACACCGGGGAGCTGTTTTTT. Based on the CDR3 plus reference TRBV5-4 and TRBJ2-2, the full variable domain is ETGVTQSPTHLIKTRGQQVTLRCSSQSGHNTVSWYQQALGQGPQFIFQYYREEENGRGNFPPRFSGLQFPNYSSELNVNALELDDSALYLCASSLDTGELFFGEGSRLTVL.

The CDR3 DNA reads TGTGCCAGCAGTTTTTTCGGACTAGCGGGTAACACCGGGGAGCTGTTTTTT. Translation: CASSFFGLAGNTGELFF. The chain uses TRBV28 and TRBJ2-2; 11 bases are a match to TRBD2. This CDR3 contains 17 residues. CDR1 and CDR2 from the germline V gene are MDHEN and SYDVKM. Trimming cost V 3 bases and J 2 bases; bases outside gene matches: 5.

This chain links TRBV2 with TRBJ1-2, with 8 nucleotides matching TRBD1. Per the germline V gene, CDR1 is SNHLY and CDR2 is FYNNEI. This CDR3 region has 13 residues. With V trimmed by 2 bases and J by 6 bases, 2 bases remained unmatched. In DNA form, the CDR3 reads TGTGCCAGCAGTGAAACGACAGGGGATGGCTACACCTTC. Translation: CASSETTGDGYTF.

The rearrangement joins TRBV21-1 to TRBJ1-1. TRBV21-1 is an annotated pseudogene. The CDR3 loop spans 19 amino acids. CDR3 bases: TGTGCCAGCAGCCCGGCTGACGGGGGACTCCGGTCGGTGAACACTGAAGCTTTCTTT. This sequence encodes CASSPADGGLRSVNTEAFF.

This clone was found once. This chain uses TRBV28 with TRBJ1-2, with D maybe TRBD1 (6 bases). Trimming pared 6 bases from V and 3 bases from J, leaving 17 bases between. The CDR3 consists of 15 residues. Germline V gives CDR1 MDHEN, CDR2 SYDVKM. CDR3 DNA: TGTGCCAGCAGCGAGAAACAGGGAATCGACTATGGCTACACCTTC. Translated: CASSEKQGIDYGYTF.

The chain carries TRBV6-2 or TRBV6-3 and TRBJ2-1, with D perhaps matching TRBD2 (5 bases). The CDR3 sequence is 13 residues long. Germline lookup yields CDR1 MNHEY and CDR2 SVGEGT. V was cut by 5 bases and J by 6 bases, with 11 bases left in between. The CDR3 region is CASSIRDFNEQFF. CDR3 coding DNA: TGTGCCAGCAGTATCCGGGATTTCAATGAGCAGTTCTTC.

The rearrangement uses TRBV25-1 and TRBJ2-1; 9 bases align to TRBD2. CDR3 length: 16 residues. Germline CDR1 and CDR2: MGHDK and SYGVNS. V lost 4 bases, J lost 5 bases, and 9 bases stayed unmatched. In DNA, the CDR3 is TGTGCCAGCAGTGGGAGGCGGGAGGGCCAGAACAATGAGCAGTTCTTC. It translates to CASSGRREGQNNEQFF.

This clone was detected only once. The rearrangement joins TRBV28 to TRBJ2-7, with D hard to call. The CDR3 consists of 12 residues. Germline CDR1 and CDR2: MDHEN and SYDVKM. V gave up 5 bases and J gave up 8 bases, with 13 bases separating them. This chain's CDR3 is CASSTDSRQQYF. CDR3 in DNA: TGTGCCAGCAGTACCGACTCCAGACAGCAGTACTTC.

A few counts support this clone. The CDR3 here is CASSSTTGTGNSMNTEAFF. The CDR3 DNA reads as TGTGCCAGCAGCTCGACAACTGGGACAGGAAACTCCATGAACACTGAAGCTTTCTTT. The chain couples TRBV7-9 to TRBJ1-1; 8 bases fit TRBD1. Germline trimming cut 4 bases from V and 0 bases from J; bases unmatched to any gene: 16. Germline CDR1 SEHNR, CDR2 FQNEAQ (reference sequence). The CDR3 has 19 residues.

This clone was observed a few times. The chain combines TRBV6-2 or TRBV6-3 with TRBJ2-7; D not resolved. Deletions cut 0 bases from V and 5 bases from J, with 17 bases between. Germline lookup yields CDR1 MNHEY and CDR2 SVGEGT. This CDR3 contains 16 residues. DNA of the CDR3: TGTGCCAGCAGTTACTCCCAGTCCATCCCTGATGACGAGCAGTACTTC. As protein: CASSYSQSIPDDEQYF.

The V call is TRBV19, the J call TRBJ1-2, with D uncertain. Trimming removed 8 bases from V and 6 bases from J, with 7 bases in between. In germline, CDR1 is LNHDA, CDR2 SQIVND (reference sequence). CDR3 size: 10 residues. CDR3 residues: CASYRDGYTF. The CDR3 coding sequence is TGTGCCAGTTACAGAGATGGCTACACCTTC.

The chain carries TRBV28 and TRBJ1-4, with D uncertain. The germline gives CDR1 MDHEN, CDR2 SYDVKM. Trimming cost V 7 bases and J 3 bases, with 12 bases left between them. The CDR3 extends over 14 amino acids. The CDR3 nucleotides are TGTGCCAGCAAAGGACTGGGGTCTAATGAAAAACTGTTTTTT. It encodes CASKGLGSNEKLFF.